Sequencing of this T cell receptor (beta chain) was carried out in a study of T cell changes during pregnancy in multiple sclerosis (dated by TCRdb to the late 2010s). Broadly, across the study: In women with multiple sclerosis, the researchers looked at how the T cell repertoire shifted as pregnancy progressed.

Points on this clone: The antigen it binds to is not known. Base qualities are not recorded, but no much larger clone differs from it by a single base.

The library relied on the immunoSEQ multiplex PCR assay. TCRdb took this table from immuneACCESS and kept in-frame rearrangements with V and J called. Such tables lack part of the clones; where checked against another copy, unresolved V genes explain under half of the gap, and the rest is unexplained. Across this sample there are under 6,000 clones, with roughly 86% seen only once. The ten largest clones represent less than 20% of the sample. The CDR3 holds 15 amino acids from the cysteine to the phenylalanine. The CDR3 DNA has 45 bases and is translated from base 1. Relative to germline, V is 3 bases shorter and J is 2 bases shorter, with 13 bases between their ends. Taken from the germline V gene (reference sequence), the CDR1 and CDR2 loops are SEHNR and FQNEAQ.

The rearrangement combines TRBV7-9 with TRBJ2-5; TRBD2 is a possible D gene, resting on 6 matching bases. This material consisted of CD8+ T cells from peripheral blood mononuclear cells, taken in the second trimester of pregnancy. This TCR came from a female donor in good health, enrolled as a control in a pregnancy study. The CDR3 reads as follows: CASSFLLGGQETQYF. The sequenced DNA: TGTGCCAGCAGCTTCCTTTTGGGGGGACAAGAGACCCAGTACTTC.